The T cell receptor (beta chain) described here comes from a study of read filtering for tumor transcriptome and immune sequencing. Background on the study: R-ISS stage counts were eight or nine for I, about 17 for II, six or seven for III. TCR-mapped reads were about 4.05 to 10.27 million with IR-seq versus roughly 75 to 1,400 with RNA-seq. Broader study findings: Correlation between methods rose after single-read clonotypes were removed.

The library was built from around 400 ng RNA with molecular barcoded adaptors for alpha/delta and beta/gamma chains. TCRdb fed the reads into MiXCR, producing one record per CDR3 protein. The data show about 86,000 distinct CDR3 sequences, roughly an eighth seen once. This clonotype was detected many times. Its antigen remains unidentified. The CDR3 loop spans 12 amino acids. The ends were cut back, 6 bases at V and 1 base at J, with 9 bases in the middle. The germline V gene encodes CDR1 SQVTM and CDR2 ANQGSEA. The chain uses TRBV29-1 and TRBJ2-5, with no clear D. The sequence was obtained from a donor older than 35 with multiple myeloma. The sequencing input was a population of CD138-negative cells sorted from bone marrow. CDR3 nucleotide sequence: TGCAGCGTCCGTTGGGGCCAAGAGACCCAGTACTTC. Translating gives CSVRWGQETQYF.